These T cell receptor beta chains were read from a single sample in a study of control samples from healthy donors and cancer patients. Sequenced by immunoSEQ multiplex PCR; TCRdb stores in-frame clones only, minus some. This repertoire shows some 130,000 clones, around nine tenths found once; its top ten account for less than 2.5%. The source material was blood. Receptor source: a young man in good health. CDR3s include the opening cysteine and the closing phenylalanine or tryptophan. D genes are given only for firm matches. Clone size is not always given. Where it is, it says once, few, many or a class for expanded clones.

j_call clone_size d_call v_call cdr3_length cdr3_aa cdr3_nt
TRBJ2-7 . TRBD1 TRBV28 14 CASKPTGSRREQYF TGTGCCAGCAAACCGACAGGGAGTCGGCGGGAGCAGTACTTC
TRBJ2-3 . . TRBV11-1 16 CASSSPRVGVTDTQYF TGTGCCAGCAGCTCCCCCAGGGTGGGAGTAACAGATACGCAGTATTTT
TRBJ2-6 . . TRBV9 16 CASSVPSGSGANVLTF TGTGCCAGCAGCGTACCCTCAGGAAGCGGGGCCAACGTCCTGACTTTC
TRBJ2-3 . TRBD2 TRBV7-2 15 CASRREGGFADTQYF TGTGCCAGCAGGAGAGAGGGAGGGTTCGCAGATACGCAGTATTTT
TRBJ1-2 . . TRBV3-1/TRBV3-2 14 CASSHRQPSGGYTF TGTGCCAGCAGCCATCGTCAGCCCTCGGGTGGCTACACCTTC
TRBJ2-2 . TRBD2 TRBV3-1/TRBV3-2 18 CASRAGTSGGRNTGELFF TGTGCCAGCAGGGCCGGGACTAGCGGGGGGAGGAACACCGGGGAGCTGTTTTTT
TRBJ2-3 . TRBD2 TRBV9 15 CASSPGTSDTDTQYF TGTGCCAGCAGCCCCGGGACTAGCGACACAGATACGCAGTATTTT
TRBJ1-4 once . TRBV5-1 14 CASSLESGWEKLFF TGCGCCAGCAGCTTGGAATCTGGTTGGGAAAAACTGTTTTTT
TRBJ2-1 . TRBD2 TRBV3-1/TRBV3-2 18 CASSQDRSSGSYVNEQFF TGTGCCAGCAGCCAAGATCGAAGTAGCGGGAGTTACGTCAATGAGCAGTTCTTC
TRBJ1-6 . . TRBV11-2 12 CASSRTDSPLHF TGTGCCAGCAGCCGGACGGATTCACCCCTCCACTTT
TRBJ1-5 . . TRBV28 15 CASSPYWTSNQPQHF TGTGCCAGCAGTCCATACTGGACATCGAATCAGCCCCAGCATTTT
TRBJ1-1 . . TRBV21-1 13 CAAGDRWNTEAFF TGTGCCGCGGGGGACAGATGGAACACTGAAGCTTTCTTT
TRBJ1-5 . . TRBV6-5 15 CASRQGLYSNQPQHF TGTGCCAGCAGACAGGGCCTCTATAGCAATCAGCCCCAGCATTTT
TRBJ1-2 . TRBD1 TRBV6-2/TRBV6-3 13 CASSRGLGYGYTF TGTGCCAGCAGCAGGGGGCTTGGCTATGGCTACACCTTC
TRBJ2-1 . . TRBV19 11 CASRSGSEQFF TGTGCCAGTAGGAGTGGATCTGAGCAGTTCTTC
TRBJ2-5 . . TRBV28 15 CASSFGGMGKETQYF TGTGCCAGCAGTTTTGGCGGGATGGGGAAAGAGACCCAGTACTTC
TRBJ2-3 few TRBD2 TRBV6-1 15 CASSEVAGGTDTQYF TGTGCCAGCAGTGAAGTAGCGGGGGGCACAGATACGCAGTATTTT
TRBJ1-1 . TRBD1 TRBV7-3 15 CASSLRSGQGIEAFF TGTGCCAGCAGCTTAAGGTCGGGACAGGGGATAGAAGCTTTCTTT
TRBJ1-5 . . TRBV5-1 16 CASSLAETGSGQPQHF TGCGCCAGCAGCTTGGCCGAGACAGGCTCAGGACAGCCCCAGCATTTT
TRBJ1-2 . . TRBV19 14 CASSIDRARPGYTF TGTGCCAGTAGTATAGACAGGGCCAGACCTGGCTACACCTTC
TRBJ2-3 . TRBD2 TRBV24-1 14 CATPGGEGRDTQYF TGTGCCACTCCCGGGGGGGAGGGGAGAGATACGCAGTATTTT
TRBJ2-1 . . TRBV4-3 13 CASSQDLGREQFF TGCGCCAGCAGCCAAGATCTGGGCAGAGAGCAGTTCTTC
TRBJ1-6 once . TRBV15 13 CATSRDGGSPLHF TGTGCCACCAGCAGAGATGGGGGTTCACCCCTCCACTTT
TRBJ1-4 . . TRBV4-3 14 CASSQRQAGEKLFF TGCGCCAGCAGCCAGAGACAGGCAGGTGAAAAACTGTTTTTT
TRBJ2-2 . TRBD2 TRBV10-3 17 CAISPWREGRRTGELFF TGTGCCATCAGCCCCTGGCGGGAGGGCCGAAGGACCGGGGAGCTGTTTTTT
TRBJ2-3 once TRBD2 TRBV19 17 CASSILVSGRAADTQYF TGTGCCAGTAGTATTTTAGTTAGCGGGAGGGCAGCAGATACGCAGTATTTT
TRBJ2-7 once . TRBV6-5 14 CASSLQGGSYEQYF TGTGCCAGCAGTTTACAGGGGGGGTCCTACGAGCAGTACTTC
TRBJ2-3 . . TRBV5-1 14 CASSARGQIDTQYF TGCGCCAGCAGCGCGCGGGGGCAGATAGATACGCAGTATTTT
TRBJ1-2 . TRBD1 TRBV4-1 15 CASSPDTTGAYGYTF TGCGCCAGCAGCCCTGACACTACAGGGGCCTATGGCTACACCTTC
TRBJ1-4 . . TRBV6-2/TRBV6-3 12 CASSRTNEKLFF TGTGCCAGCAGTCGGACAAACGAAAAACTGTTTTTT
TRBJ2-1 . TRBD2 TRBV3-1/TRBV3-2 15 CASSQGLAESNEQFF TGTGCCAGCAGCCAAGGACTAGCGGAGTCCAATGAGCAGTTCTTC
TRBJ2-2 . TRBD1 TRBV3-1/TRBV3-2 15 CASRTGQVNTGELFF TGTGCCAGCAGGACGGGACAGGTTAACACCGGGGAGCTGTTTTTT
TRBJ1-6 . . TRBV7-2 14 CASTEKWSNSPLHF TGTGCCAGCACCGAAAAATGGTCTAATTCACCCCTCCACTTT
TRBJ1-2 . . TRBV19 12 CASSLGMYGYTF TGTGCCAGTAGTTTGGGAATGTATGGCTACACCTTC
TRBJ1-1 once . TRBV9 13 CASSVGRATEAFF TGTGCCAGCAGCGTAGGCAGGGCCACTGAAGCTTTCTTT
TRBJ1-3 . TRBD1 TRBV5-5 15 CASSGEGAYGNTIYF TGTGCCAGCTCCGGGGAGGGGGCATATGGAAACACCATATATTTT
TRBJ1-2 . TRBD1 TRBV3-1/TRBV3-2 15 CASSQATGLNYGYTF TGTGCCAGCAGCCAAGCGACAGGGCTTAACTATGGCTACACCTTC
TRBJ2-5 . TRBD1 TRBV24-1 17 CATSGKAPGQGGETQYF TGTGCCACCAGTGGCAAAGCACCGGGACAGGGAGGAGAGACCCAGTACTTC
TRBJ1-1 . . TRBV7-7 13 CASSFQPGAEAFF TGTGCTAGCAGCTTCCAGCCTGGGGCTGAAGCTTTCTTT
TRBJ2-5 . . TRBV2 13 CASIREILETQYF TGTGCCAGCATACGGGAGATTTTGGAGACCCAGTACTTC
TRBJ2-7 . . TRBV10-2 15 CASSAWQREDYEQYF TGCGCCAGCAGTGCGTGGCAGAGAGAGGACTACGAGCAGTACTTC